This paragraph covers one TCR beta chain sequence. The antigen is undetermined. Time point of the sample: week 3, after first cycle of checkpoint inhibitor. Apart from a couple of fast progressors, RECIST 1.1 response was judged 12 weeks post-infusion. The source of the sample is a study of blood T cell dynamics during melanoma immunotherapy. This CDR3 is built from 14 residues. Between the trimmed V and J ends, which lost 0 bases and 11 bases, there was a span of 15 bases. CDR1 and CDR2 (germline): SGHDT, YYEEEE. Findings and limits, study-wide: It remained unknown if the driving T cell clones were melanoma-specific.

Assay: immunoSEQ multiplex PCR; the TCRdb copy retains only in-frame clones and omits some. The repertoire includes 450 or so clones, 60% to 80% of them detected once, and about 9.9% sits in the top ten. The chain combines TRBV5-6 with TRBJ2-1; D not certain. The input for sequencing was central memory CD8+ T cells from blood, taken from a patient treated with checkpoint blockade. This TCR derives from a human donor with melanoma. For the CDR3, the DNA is TGTGCCAGCAGCTTGGGAGCCCTCCCTAGTAAGCAGTTCTTC. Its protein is CASSLGALPSKQFF. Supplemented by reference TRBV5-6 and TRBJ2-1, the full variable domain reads DAGVTQSPTHLIKTRGQQVTLRCSPKSGHDTVSWYQQALGQGPQFIFQYYEEEERQRGNFPDRFSGHQFPNYSSELNVNALLLGDSALYLCASSLGALPSKQFFGPGTRLTVL.